The 12 T cell receptor beta chains listed next were all sequenced from one sample in a study of shared clonotypes between healthy human individuals. Repertoires were generated with immunoSEQ multiplex PCR, while TCRdb's copy carries only in-frame clones and drops some. The table includes more than 450,000 clones, 79% detected once. Material for sequencing was PBMCs. Every receptor here comes from a woman aged 40 to 50 in good health. Some clones in this sample may be carry-over from other donors' samples.

This clone has a single count. A read error may produce the germline difference seen at one junction end. The gene calls are TRBV7-2 and TRBJ2-3; D may be TRBD2 (6 bases). Germline V CDR1 and CDR2: SGHTA, FQGNSA. The CDR3 covers 17 residues. The CDR3 nucleotides read TGTGCCAGCAGTTTAGGAGGGCTAGCTATGAGCACAGATACGCAGTATTTT. Its protein is CASSLGGLAMSTDTQYF.

V is TRBV30 and J is TRBJ2-3; D is ambiguous. The CDR3 covers 15 residues. Germline-derived CDR1 and CDR2 are GTSNPN and SVGIG (reference sequence). V was clipped by 2 bases and J by 4 bases, with 16 bases between them. This CDR3 reads CAWSLPGPYADTQYF. CDR3 nucleotide sequence: TGTGCCTGGAGTCTTCCGGGCCCGTACGCAGATACGCAGTATTTT.

The chain uses TRBV19 and TRBJ1-5, with 8 bases aligning to TRBD1. The CDR3 sequence is 14 residues long. Trimming took 4 bases from V and 6 from J; bases not matched to a gene: 5. Germline assignment: CDR1 LNHDA and CDR2 SQIVND (reference sequence). CDR3 amino acids: CASSTRQGLQPQHF. The CDR3 region has the DNA TGTGCCAGTAGTACCCGACAGGGGCTTCAGCCCCAGCATTTT.

The chain combines TRBV28 with TRBJ2-5; maybe TRBD2 (5 bases). The CDR3 runs to 19 residues. V lost 3 bases and J 3 bases, leaving 26 bases between the germline ends. The germline V gene has CDR1 MDHEN and CDR2 SYDVKM. Here the CDR3 reads CASSFFFPRVARREETQYF. CDR3 sequence (DNA): TGTGCCAGCAGTTTTTTTTTCCCGCGGGTAGCCCGAAGGGAAGAGACCCAGTACTTC.

This clone was picked up many times. The rearrangement uses TRBV4-3 and TRBJ2-7; D might be TRBD1 (5 bases). Germline values: CDR1 LGHNA, CDR2 YSLEER. Trimming removed 1 base at V and 3 bases at J, with 16 bases between. The CDR3 is 16 amino acids. The CDR3 DNA is TGCGCCAGCAGCCAAGTCGGGTGGGGCGACCGCTACGAGCAGTACTTC. This encodes CASSQVGWGDRYEQYF.

This clone has just a few counts. The gene calls are TRBV7-3 and TRBJ2-3; D is undetermined. The germline CDR1 and CDR2 sequences are SGHTA and FQGTGA. The CDR3 loop spans 15 amino acids. The V gene lost 1 base and the J gene lost 1 base, with 9 bases spanning the gap. CDR3 in DNA: TGTGCCAGCAGCTTAAGCAGAGACCGCACAGATACGCAGTATTTT. This translates into CASSLSRDRTDTQYF.

The gene calls are TRBV29-1 and TRBJ2-1; D remains ambiguous. The germline CDR1 and CDR2 sequences are SQVTM and ANQGSEA. The CDR3 runs to 14 residues. V lost 2 bases, J lost 1 base, and 9 bases lay in between. The CDR3 DNA is TGCAGCGTTGAATACAGCCGATCCTACAATGAGCAGTTCTTC. Translated, it gives CSVEYSRSYNEQFF.

This rearrangement joins TRBV6-5 to TRBJ1-6; possibly TRBD1 for D (6 bases). The CDR3 runs 14 residues. Trimming removed 5 bases at V and 9 bases at J, with 14 bases between. Germline CDR1 is MNHEY and CDR2 is SVGAGI. The CDR3 nucleotides are TGTGCCAGCAGTGCAAACAGGGCGGGTTCACCCCTCCACTTT. Amino acid sequence: CASSANRAGSPLHF.

This sequence joins TRBV5-4 and TRBJ2-3; 9 nucleotides match TRBD2. V lost 6 bases and J lost 2; bases outside the gene matches: 1. The germline V gene has CDR1 SGHNT and CDR2 YYREEE (reference sequence). The CDR3 consists of 13 residues. CDR3 amino acids: CASTGLATDTQYF. The CDR3 bases are TGTGCCAGCACGGGACTAGCCACAGATACGCAGTATTTT.

The chain carries TRBV5-6 and TRBJ2-1; 10 bases line up with TRBD1. The trim removed 6 bases at V and 2 bases at J, leaving 5 bases unmatched. Looked up from germline, CDR1 is SGHDT and CDR2 is YYEEEE. The CDR3 is 15 amino acids. CDR3 sequence (DNA): TGTGCCAGCACCGAAGGGACAGGGGCCTACAATGAGCAGTTCTTC. Translating it yields CASTEGTGAYNEQFF.

Regarding this clone: It is unclear where the CDR3 begins or ends on the DNA, so no DNA is shown, and the CDR3 is as TCRdb lists it. The gene calls are TRBV28 and TRBJ2-2; the D call in the table, TRBD2, was not verified against the DNA. From its first to its last residue, the CDR3 has 12 amino acids. Looked up from germline, CDR1 is MDHEN and CDR2 is SYDVKM. The CDR3 region is CASSFGSGELFF.

V is TRBV19 and J is TRBJ2-5, with D possibly matching TRBD1 (5 bases). The CDR3 contains 15 residues. Germline lookup yields CDR1 LNHDA and CDR2 SQIVND (reference sequence). V gave up 3 bases and J gave up 5 bases, with 16 bases separating them. The CDR3 here is CASSIDSGSGETQYF. The CDR3 nucleotides read TGTGCCAGTAGTATTGATTCAGGGTCAGGGGAGACCCAGTACTTC.